A selection of T cell receptor beta chains follows, all from one sample in a study of memory CD4+ T cells and cytomegalovirus serostatus. Clones were read by immunoSEQ multiplex PCR, and TCRdb kept only the in-frame ones, dropping some. The sample yields roughly 42,000 clones, approximately 80% seen once. The sequenced sample consisted of memory CD4+ T cells from blood. All receptors derive from an adult in good health and CMV-seronegative. CDR3s include the opening cysteine and the closing phenylalanine or tryptophan. A D gene is named only where the DNA matches it firmly. The size of a clone is reported for some rows only, either as once, few or many, or as a class for expanded clones.

CDR3 DNA: TGCGCCAGCAGCCAACTGGGTGGACAGTCCAATCAGCCCCAGCATTTT
CDR3 protein: CASSQLGGQSNQPQHF
J gene: TRBJ1-5
V gene: TRBV4-1
clone size: once
D gene: .

CDR3 DNA: TGTGCCTGGAGAACCGGGACTAGCGGGGGGGTACCCTACACAGATACGCAGTATTTT
CDR3 protein: CAWRTGTSGGVPYTDTQYF
J gene: TRBJ2-3
V gene: TRBV30
clone size: once
D gene: TRBD2

CDR3 DNA: TGTGCCATCAGTGCCTCGACAGGGGCCGGGTCTGGGGCCAACGTCCTGACTTTC
CDR3 protein: CAISASTGAGSGANVLTF
J gene: TRBJ2-6
V gene: TRBV10-3
clone size: few
D gene: TRBD1

CDR3 DNA: TGTGCCAGCAGCCTATCAGGGTGGAACACTGAAGCTTTCTTT
CDR3 protein: CASSLSGWNTEAFF
J gene: TRBJ1-1
V gene: TRBV7-9
clone size: few
D gene: .

CDR3 DNA: TGTGCCAGCAGCCCACCAGGGGGTCAGCCCCAGCATTTT
CDR3 protein: CASSPPGGQPQHF
J gene: TRBJ1-5
V gene: TRBV7-9
clone size: few
D gene: TRBD1

CDR3 DNA: TGTGCCAGCTCACCTCGACAGGGCGCCTACGAGCAGTACTTC
CDR3 protein: CASSPRQGAYEQYF
J gene: TRBJ2-7
V gene: TRBV18
clone size: .
D gene: TRBD1

CDR3 DNA: TGTGCCAGCAGCTCCAGGGCTGGCACTGAAGCTTTCTTT
CDR3 protein: CASSSRAGTEAFF
J gene: TRBJ1-1
V gene: TRBV11-3
clone size: .
D gene: .

CDR3 DNA: TGTGCCAGCATCTCGGTGGGGTTATCGACAGGGGGACGGAATGGCTACACCTTC
CDR3 protein: CASISVGLSTGGRNGYTF
J gene: TRBJ1-2
V gene: TRBV28
clone size: few
D gene: TRBD1

CDR3 DNA: TGCAGCGCCGGGGGGGACTACGGGGTCCCCAAAAGCACAGATACGCAGTATTTT
CDR3 protein: CSAGGDYGVPKSTDTQYF
J gene: TRBJ2-3
V gene: TRBV29-1
clone size: .
D gene: TRBD2

CDR3 DNA: TGTGCCAGTAGTATAGATCGAGGGTATGGAGTCCCCCAGCATTTT
CDR3 protein: CASSIDRGYGVPQHF
J gene: TRBJ1-5
V gene: TRBV19
clone size: .
D gene: .

CDR3 DNA: TGTGCCAGCAGCGTAACCGGGGCGACTGAAGCTTTCTTT
CDR3 protein: CASSVTGATEAFF
J gene: TRBJ1-1
V gene: TRBV9
clone size: few
D gene: .

CDR3 DNA: TGTGCCAGCAGGCCCCGGACGGACATGAACACTGAAGCTTTCTTT
CDR3 protein: CASRPRTDMNTEAFF
J gene: TRBJ1-1
V gene: TRBV6-6
clone size: .
D gene: .

CDR3 DNA: TGTGCCAGTAGTACCAGGAATACCCAGTACTTC
CDR3 protein: CASSTRNTQYF
J gene: TRBJ2-5
V gene: TRBV19
clone size: .
D gene: .

CDR3 DNA: TGTGCCAGCAGCTTAGAGGGAGGGACGAACCAGCCCCAGCATTTT
CDR3 protein: CASSLEGGTNQPQHF
J gene: TRBJ1-5
V gene: TRBV5-5
clone size: .
D gene: .

CDR3 DNA: TGTGCCAGCAGTGAAGCGTGGACAGTGAATTCACCCCTCCACTTT
CDR3 protein: CASSEAWTVNSPLHF
J gene: TRBJ1-6
V gene: TRBV6-1
clone size: .
D gene: .

CDR3 DNA: TGCAGCGGGGGACAGGGTGACTATGGCTACACCTTC
CDR3 protein: CSGGQGDYGYTF
J gene: TRBJ1-2
V gene: TRBV29-1
clone size: .
D gene: TRBD1

CDR3 DNA: TGTGCCAGCATAGGGGATTACAGCTATGGCTACACCTTC
CDR3 protein: CASIGDYSYGYTF
J gene: TRBJ1-2
V gene: TRBV6-1
clone size: .
D gene: .

CDR3 DNA: TGTGCCAGCAGCTTAGCGGGGGCCGCGAGGGTCGAGCAGTACTTC
CDR3 protein: CASSLAGAARVEQYF
J gene: TRBJ2-7
V gene: TRBV7-9
clone size: .
D gene: .

CDR3 DNA: TGTGCCAGCAGCTTAGGTCCCCAAAACAGCTATGGCTACACCTTC
CDR3 protein: CASSLGPQNSYGYTF
J gene: TRBJ1-2
V gene: TRBV7-8
clone size: .
D gene: .

CDR3 DNA: TGTGCCAGCAGCAAAGAGGGGGGGGGACAGGGTTATTCACCCCTCCACTTT
CDR3 protein: CASSKEGGGQGYSPLHF
J gene: TRBJ1-6
V gene: TRBV21-1
clone size: .
D gene: .

CDR3 DNA: TGTGCCAGCAGCTTAGGTCTAGCGGGGGCAAACGGGGAGCTGTTTTTT
CDR3 protein: CASSLGLAGANGELFF
J gene: TRBJ2-2
V gene: TRBV7-6
clone size: .
D gene: TRBD2

CDR3 DNA: TGCGCCAGCAGCTTGGGCTGGATCCAAGAGACCCAGTACTTC
CDR3 protein: CASSLGWIQETQYF
J gene: TRBJ2-5
V gene: TRBV5-1
clone size: .
D gene: .

CDR3 DNA: TGTGCCAGCAGCTTAGGTTTTTCCGGACATGGCTACACCTTC
CDR3 protein: CASSLGFSGHGYTF
J gene: TRBJ1-2
V gene: TRBV7-9
clone size: .
D gene: .

CDR3 DNA: TGTGCCTGGATGAAGCGGCCTAATGAAAAACTGTTTTTT
CDR3 protein: CAWMKRPNEKLFF
J gene: TRBJ1-4
V gene: TRBV30
clone size: .
D gene: .

CDR3 DNA: TGCGCCAGCAGCCACACAGGGACCTCTGAAAAACTGTTTTTT
CDR3 protein: CASSHTGTSEKLFF
J gene: TRBJ1-4
V gene: TRBV4-1
clone size: .
D gene: .

CDR3 DNA: TGTGCCAGCGGAGGACAGATCAATCAGCCCCAGCATTTT
CDR3 protein: CASGGQINQPQHF
J gene: TRBJ1-5
V gene: TRBV27
clone size: .
D gene: .

CDR3 DNA: TGTGCCAGCGGCGTTACAGGGGACTATGGCTACACCTTC
CDR3 protein: CASGVTGDYGYTF
J gene: TRBJ1-2
V gene: TRBV28
clone size: few
D gene: TRBD1

CDR3 DNA: TGTGCCAGCAGCCCCTATGGGGCGGGCACTGAAGCTTTCTTT
CDR3 protein: CASSPYGAGTEAFF
J gene: TRBJ1-1
V gene: TRBV7-6
clone size: .
D gene: .

CDR3 DNA: TGTGCCAGCAGCGCGACAGGGATGGCCAAAAACATTCAGTACTTC
CDR3 protein: CASSATGMAKNIQYF
J gene: TRBJ2-4
V gene: TRBV9
clone size: .
D gene: TRBD1

CDR3 DNA: TGTGCCAGCAGTGAAACAGGGGGCCAATACTACGAGCAGTACTTC
CDR3 protein: CASSETGGQYYEQYF
J gene: TRBJ2-7
V gene: TRBV6-1
clone size: .
D gene: TRBD1

CDR3 DNA: TGCGCCAGCAGCTTGGTAGGGGGCGGGATATCTGGGGCCAACGTCCTGACTTTC
CDR3 protein: CASSLVGGGISGANVLTF
J gene: TRBJ2-6
V gene: TRBV5-1
clone size: .
D gene: .

CDR3 DNA: TGCGCCAGCAGCCCGGCAGGTTACTACGAGCAGTACTTC
CDR3 protein: CASSPAGYYEQYF
J gene: TRBJ2-7
V gene: TRBV5-1
clone size: once
D gene: .

CDR3 DNA: TGTGCCAGCCAAGGCGGACAGGGTCTCGGGGAGCAGTACTTC
CDR3 protein: CASQGGQGLGEQYF
J gene: TRBJ2-7
V gene: TRBV28
clone size: .
D gene: TRBD1

CDR3 DNA: TGTGCCTGGAGGCGGACAGGCGCCGGGGAGCTGTTTTTT
CDR3 protein: CAWRRTGAGELFF
J gene: TRBJ2-2
V gene: TRBV30
clone size: .
D gene: TRBD1

CDR3 DNA: TGTGCCAGCAGCGTAGATGTGGGGGCCCAAGAGACCCAGTACTTC
CDR3 protein: CASSVDVGAQETQYF
J gene: TRBJ2-5
V gene: TRBV9
clone size: few
D gene: .

CDR3 DNA: TGCGCCAGCAGCTTGTTGGGGGCGACACAAGAGACCCAGTACTTC
CDR3 protein: CASSLLGATQETQYF
J gene: TRBJ2-5
V gene: TRBV5-1
clone size: few
D gene: .

CDR3 DNA: TGTGCCAGCAGCCATGCTATAGGAGCCGAGCAGTACTTC
CDR3 protein: CASSHAIGAEQYF
J gene: TRBJ2-7
V gene: TRBV7-2
clone size: .
D gene: .

CDR3 DNA: TGTGCCATCAGTGGGTCCCGGGACAGGGGGCCGAATGAAAAACTGTTTTTT
CDR3 protein: CAISGSRDRGPNEKLFF
J gene: TRBJ1-4
V gene: TRBV10-3
clone size: once
D gene: TRBD1

CDR3 DNA: TGCGCCAGCAGCTTAGATACGGTTTCACCCCTCCACTTT
CDR3 protein: CASSLDTVSPLHF
J gene: TRBJ1-6
V gene: TRBV5-1
clone size: .
D gene: .

CDR3 DNA: TGTGCCAGCAGCTTACCTTGGGGTGCTGGGTATGGCTACACCTTC
CDR3 protein: CASSLPWGAGYGYTF
J gene: TRBJ1-2
V gene: TRBV5-4
clone size: .
D gene: .